The 5 T cell receptor beta chains in this list originate from one sample, sequenced in a study of T cells in Graves' hyperthyroidism and ophthalmopathy. Amplification targeted TCR beta CDR3 regions from RNA transcripts. The HTBI primer set drove a first-round RT-PCR of the TCR CDR3. TCRdb reprocessed the multiplex PCR reads via MiXCR and lists one record per CDR3 protein. The sample has roughly 710,000 distinct CDR3 sequences, roughly 32% seen once; the top ten hold around a third. Sample: blood. These receptors all stem from a woman aged 40 to 49 with Graves' hyperthyroidism.

This clonotype was counted a few times. V usage is TRBV19 and J usage is TRBJ1-3; D is perhaps TRBD1 (5 bases). CDR3 length: 16 amino acids. The V gene's germline CDR1 is LNHDA and CDR2 SQIVND (reference sequence). V lost 4 bases and J 4 bases, leaving 17 bases between the germline ends. This CDR3 reads CASSTAGVSLGNTIYF. CDR3 nucleotides: TGTGCCAGTAGTACCGCGGGGGTGTCCCTGGGAAACACCATATATTTT.

A note on this clonotype: Since a much larger clone is just one base distant, this may be a read error. The chain uses TRBV10-2 and TRBJ1-1; no definite D call. Trimming removed 6 bases from V and 1 base from J, with 12 bases in between. The CDR3 has 14 amino acids. Germline-derived CDR1 and CDR2 are WSHSY and SAAADI. The CDR3 DNA follows: TGCGCCAGCAGCCAAGTAGGGTGGAACACTGAAGCTTTCTTT. As protein: CASSQVGWNTEAFF.

The chain has TRBV25-1 and TRBJ1-2; D possibly corresponds to TRBD1 (6 bases). V dropped 8 bases and J dropped 2 bases, with 27 bases sitting between them. The CDR3 consists of 18 residues. CDR1 is MGHDK and CDR2 is SYGVNS in the germline V gene. CDR3 residues: CASSPTGVRGAGNYGYTF. The CDR3 coding sequence is TGTGCCAGCTCACCAACCGGCGTTCGGGGGGCCGGCAACTATGGCTACACCTTC.

The rearrangement links TRBV20-1 to TRBJ1-4, with a weak D call TRBD1 (5 bases). The CDR3 extends over 15 amino acids. In germline, CDR1 is DFQATT, CDR2 SNEGSKA (reference sequence). Trimming took 3 bases from V and 4 from J, leaving 15 bases between them. Here the CDR3 DNA reads TGCAGTGCTAGCCCTGTCGAGAGGGGTAATGAAAAACTGTTTTTT. It specifies CSASPVERGNEKLFF.

The rearrangement joins TRBV12-3 or TRBV12-4 to TRBJ2-2; D perhaps matches TRBD1 (6 bases). The length of the CDR3 is 15 residues. V was shortened by 3 bases and J by 5 bases, with 13 bases between the two germline ends. For the CDR3, the DNA is TGTGCCAGCAGTTTCGCAGGGGTAGGGACCGGGGAGCTGTTTTTT. Protein product: CASSFAGVGTGELFF.